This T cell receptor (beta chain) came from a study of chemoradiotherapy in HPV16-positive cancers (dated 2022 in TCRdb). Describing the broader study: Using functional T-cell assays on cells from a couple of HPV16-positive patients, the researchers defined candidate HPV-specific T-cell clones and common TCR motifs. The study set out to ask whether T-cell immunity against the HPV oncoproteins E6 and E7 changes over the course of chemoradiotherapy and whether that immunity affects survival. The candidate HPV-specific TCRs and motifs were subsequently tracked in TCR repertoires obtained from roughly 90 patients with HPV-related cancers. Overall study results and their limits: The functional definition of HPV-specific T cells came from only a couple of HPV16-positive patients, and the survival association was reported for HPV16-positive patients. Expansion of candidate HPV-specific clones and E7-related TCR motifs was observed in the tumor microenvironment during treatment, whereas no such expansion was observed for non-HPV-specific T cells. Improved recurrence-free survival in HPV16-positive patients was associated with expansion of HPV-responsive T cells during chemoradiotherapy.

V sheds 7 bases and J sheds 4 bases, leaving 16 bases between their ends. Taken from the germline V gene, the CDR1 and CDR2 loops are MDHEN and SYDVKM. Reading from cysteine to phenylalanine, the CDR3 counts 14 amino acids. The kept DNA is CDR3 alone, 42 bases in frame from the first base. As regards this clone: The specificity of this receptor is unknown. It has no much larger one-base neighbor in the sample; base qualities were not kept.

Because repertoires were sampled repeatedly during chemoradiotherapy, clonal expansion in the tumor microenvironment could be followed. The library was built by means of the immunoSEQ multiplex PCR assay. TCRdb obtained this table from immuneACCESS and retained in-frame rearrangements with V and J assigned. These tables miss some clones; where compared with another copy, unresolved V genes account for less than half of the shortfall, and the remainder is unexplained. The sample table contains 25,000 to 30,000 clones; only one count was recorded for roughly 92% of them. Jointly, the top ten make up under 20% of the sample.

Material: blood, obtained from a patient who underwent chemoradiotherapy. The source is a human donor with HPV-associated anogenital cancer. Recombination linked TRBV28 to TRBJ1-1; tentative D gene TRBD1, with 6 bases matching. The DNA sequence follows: TGTGCCAGCACCAGGGGTGGAGAGAGCACTGAAGCTTTCTTT. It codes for CASTRGGESTEAFF.